The 30 T cell receptor beta chains below come from one sample, sequenced in a study of cytomegalovirus exposure and HLA in healthy donors. PCR used 60 Vbeta primers and 13 Jbeta primers. Only in-frame clones appear in the TCRdb table, and some are missing; sequencing was by immunoSEQ multiplex PCR. Counted here are approximately 150,000 clones, 55% to 70% occurring once; the ten biggest clones make up less than 3.5%. Sequenced sample: PBMCs. The receptors were gathered from a woman aged 40 to 50 in good health and CMV-seropositive.

This sequence joins TRBV6-5 and TRBJ1-3, with D uncertain. CDR1 and CDR2 (germline): MNHEY, SVGAGI. The CDR3 is made up of 16 amino acids. Trimming removed 2 bases at V and 0 bases at J, with 11 bases between. Written as DNA, the CDR3 is TGTGCCAGCAGTTACAGGGCGGGTAACTCTGGAAACACCATATATTTT. Translation gives CASSYRAGNSGNTIYF.

The chain couples TRBV9 to TRBJ1-3; D perhaps matches TRBD1 (5 bases). With 0 bases removed from V and 2 bases from J, the gap between germline ends came to 6 bases. The germline gives CDR1 SGDLS, CDR2 YYNGEE. The CDR3 extends over 14 amino acids. The CDR3 DNA reads as TGTGCCAGCAGCGTAGTAGGGGCTGGAAACACCATATATTTT. Translation: CASSVVGAGNTIYF.

The chain links TRBV28 to TRBJ1-2; 7 bases agree with TRBD1. V was pared by 10 bases and J by 4 bases, with 6 bases of the junction left unmatched. Germline V gene sequence: CDR1 MDHEN, CDR2 SYDVKM. This CDR3 spans 12 amino acids. The CDR3 sequence is CAIPGQPYGYTF. The DNA for the CDR3 is TGTGCCATCCCGGGACAGCCCTATGGCTACACCTTC.

About this clone itself: The junction shows a germline mismatch at one end, possibly a read error. This chain joins TRBV7-7 and TRBJ2-1, with D maybe TRBD2 (5 bases). The CDR3 totals 15 residues. Germline V gene sequence: CDR1 SSHAT, CDR2 FNYEAQ (reference sequence). The chain's CDR3 is CASSPGSGWDNEQFF. In DNA, the CDR3 is TGTGCTAGCAGCCCCGGATCGGGGTGGGACAATGAGCAGTTCTTC.

The chain is built from TRBV7-2 and TRBJ1-2; no definite D call. This CDR3 has 12 amino acids. Looked up from germline, CDR1 is SGHTA and CDR2 is FQGNSA. Trimming shortened V by 5 bases and J by 6 bases, and 10 bases separated the two germline ends. The CDR3 reads CASSPDTDGYTF. CDR3 coding DNA: TGTGCCAGCAGCCCCGACACCGATGGCTACACCTTC. Complete variable domain (other parts from reference TRBV7-2 and TRBJ1-2): GAGVSQSPSNKVTEKGKDVELRCDPISGHTALYWYRQSLGQGLEFLIYFQGNSAPDKSGLPSDRFSAERTGGSVSTLTIQRTQQEDSAVYLCASSPDTDGYTFGSGTRLTVV.

About this clone itself: One end of the junction fails to match germline, which may point to a read error. The chain links TRBV7-7 to TRBJ2-3; 8 nucleotides align to TRBD2. The CDR3 is made up of 16 amino acids. From germline, CDR1 is SSHAT and CDR2 FNYEAQ (reference sequence). The CDR3 loop reads CASSSSPAGDADTQYF. CDR3 in DNA: TGTGCTAGCAGCTCCTCCCCAGCGGGAGACGCAGATACGCAGTATTTT.

The rearrangement joins TRBV28 to TRBJ2-1, with D possibly matching TRBD2 (6 bases). The CDR3 consists of 16 residues. Germline V gives CDR1 MDHEN, CDR2 SYDVKM. V gave up 4 bases and J gave up 5 bases, with 18 bases separating them. The CDR3 sequence: CASSSSGTQSHNEQFF. CDR3 DNA sequence: TGTGCCAGCAGTTCCTCTGGGACTCAGAGCCACAATGAGCAGTTCTTC. The complete variable domain, with remaining parts taken from reference TRBV28 and TRBJ2-1, reads DVKVTQSSRYLVKRTGEKVFLECVQDMDHENMFWYRQDPGLGLRLIYFSYDVKMKEKGDIPEGYSVSREKKERFSLILESASTNQTSMYLCASSSSGTQSHNEQFFGPGTRLTVL.

The chain recombines TRBV11-2 with TRBJ1-5, with 7 nucleotides matching TRBD1. From germline, CDR1 is SGHAT and CDR2 FQNNGV. Trimming took 5 bases from V and 6 from J; bases not matched to a gene: 4. The CDR3 totals 13 residues. CDR3 loop: CASSVTGTQPQHF. As DNA, the CDR3 is TGTGCCAGCAGCGTGACAGGGACTCAGCCCCAGCATTTT.

This clone was seen only a few times. V is TRBV29-1 and J is TRBJ2-3, with 8 bases that match TRBD1. This CDR3 is 16 amino acids long. Trimming removed 0 bases from V and 9 bases from J; junction bases left unmatched: 14. Germline CDR1 is SQVTM and CDR2 is ANQGSEA. The CDR3 region is CSVEDQDRVLSRTQYF. The CDR3 nucleotides read TGCAGCGTTGAAGATCAGGACAGGGTTTTGTCTAGAACGCAGTATTTT.

The chain uses TRBV5-1 and TRBJ1-1, with D maybe TRBD1 (5 bases). The CDR3 is made up of 11 amino acids. Germline V CDR1 and CDR2: SGHRS, YFSETQ. The germline V and J ends were trimmed by 5 bases and 5 bases, with 7 bases remaining between them. CDR3 sequence: CASREGTEAFF. CDR3 bases: TGCGCCAGCAGGGAGGGGACTGAAGCTTTCTTT.

The chain uses TRBV5-4 and TRBJ1-2, with D possibly TRBD1 on 6 matching bases. Germline V CDR1 and CDR2: SGHNT, YYREEE (reference sequence). This CDR3 comprises 15 residues. The V end lost 3 bases, the J end lost 2 bases, and 14 bases lay between the germline ends. This chain's CDR3 is CASSSNRVRNYGYTF. CDR3 bases: TGTGCCAGCAGCTCAAACAGGGTACGGAACTATGGCTACACCTTC.

This sequence joins TRBV28 and TRBJ2-1; D remains ambiguous. CDR1 is MDHEN, CDR2 SYDVKM, per germline. Deletions cut 0 bases from V and 11 bases from J, with 8 bases between. CDR3 size: 12 residues. CDR3 in DNA: TGTGCCAGCAGTTTATGGCCTTCTAAGCAGTTCTTC. This encodes CASSLWPSKQFF.

The chain links TRBV6-5 to TRBJ2-5, with a tentative D call TRBD2 (5 bases). The CDR3 sequence is 12 residues long. From germline, CDR1 is MNHEY and CDR2 SVGAGI. The ends were cut back, 5 bases at V and 2 bases at J, with 6 bases in the middle. The CDR3 region is CASSTRQETQYF. The CDR3 DNA is TGTGCCAGCAGTACTAGGCAAGAGACCCAGTACTTC.

Only one count was recorded for this clone. The chain recombines TRBV6-5 with TRBJ2-7, with TRBD2 matching over 8 bases. The germline V gene encodes CDR1 MNHEY and CDR2 SVGAGI. The ends lost 5 bases at V and 0 bases at J; junction bases unmatched: 3. The CDR3 sequence is 14 residues long. The CDR3 loop is CASSPGGGSYEQYF. The DNA for the CDR3 is TGTGCCAGCAGTCCGGGGGGGGGCTCCTACGAGCAGTACTTC.

The V and J genes are TRBV7-8 and TRBJ1-4; D remains ambiguous. The V end was cut by 1 base, the J end by 7 bases, with 7 bases between. This CDR3 comprises 13 residues. CDR1 and CDR2 (germline): SGHVS, FQNEAQ. The CDR3 protein is CASSLVYGEKLFF. The CDR3 coding sequence is TGTGCCAGCAGCTTAGTCTACGGTGAAAAACTGTTTTTT.

V gene TRBV10-1 combines with J gene TRBJ1-1, with 7 positions matching TRBD1. The CDR3 covers 11 residues. Trimming removed 6 bases from V and 7 bases from J; junction bases left unmatched: 2. The germline CDR1 and CDR2 sequences are WNHNN and SYGVQD (reference sequence). This chain's CDR3 is CASRGQREAFF. The CDR3 DNA is TGCGCCAGCAGGGGACAGCGTGAAGCTTTCTTT.

This clone appeared once. The V call is TRBV5-1, the J call TRBJ2-2; perhaps TRBD1 as D (5 bases). This CDR3 has 16 amino acids. CDR1 SGHRS and CDR2 YFSETQ come from the germline V gene. V lost 0 bases, J lost 4 bases, and 13 bases lay in between. The CDR3 nucleotides are TGCGCCAGCAGCTTGGTGGCAGGGTCGGGCACCGGGGAGCTGTTTTTT. It specifies CASSLVAGSGTGELFF.

J is TRBJ2-2 and V is TRBV4-3; 10 bases line up with TRBD2. With 3 bases clipped from V and 6 bases from J, the junction kept 10 bases outside the gene matches. Germline CDR1 is LGHNA and CDR2 is YSLEER. This CDR3 spans 17 amino acids. The CDR3 is CASSQMGTSGVPGELFF. The CDR3 nucleotides are TGCGCCAGCAGCCAGATGGGTACTAGCGGGGTTCCCGGGGAGCTGTTTTTT.

This clone has only a few counts. V is TRBV29-1 and J is TRBJ2-5, with 10 positions matching TRBD1. Germline-derived CDR1 and CDR2 are SQVTM and ANQGSEA. Germline trimming cut 6 bases from V and 3 bases from J; bases unmatched to any gene: 4. The CDR3 is made up of 13 amino acids. This CDR3 reads CSVSGTGEETQYF. Here the CDR3 DNA reads TGCAGCGTCTCCGGGACAGGGGAAGAGACCCAGTACTTC.

This chain joins TRBV9 and TRBJ1-2; 7 nucleotides match TRBD1. This CDR3 region has 12 residues. Losses at the gene ends were 4 bases for V and 6 bases for J; bases not matched to a gene: 3. From germline, CDR1 is SGDLS and CDR2 YYNGEE. This chain's CDR3 is CASSSQGNGYTF. DNA for the CDR3: TGTGCCAGCAGCTCACAGGGGAATGGCTACACCTTC.

This sequence joins TRBV19 and TRBJ1-2; D remains unclear. The CDR3 totals 13 residues. The V end was cut by 5 bases, the J end by 4 bases, with 11 bases between. Germline-derived CDR1 and CDR2 are LNHDA and SQIVND (reference sequence). The CDR3 sequence: CASSDAGGYGYTF. The CDR3 nucleotides read TGTGCCAGTAGTGACGCGGGCGGCTATGGCTACACCTTC. Supplemented by reference TRBV19 and TRBJ1-2, the full variable domain reads DGGITQSPKYLFRKEGQNVTLSCEQNLNHDAMYWYRQDPGQGLRLIYYSQIVNDFQKGDIAEGYSVSREKKESFPLTVTSAQKNPTAFYLCASSDAGGYGYTFGSGTRLTVV.

The J gene is TRBJ2-3, the V gene TRBV19; unclear D gene. V lost 6 bases, J lost 4 bases, and 14 bases lay in between. Germline V gene lookup returns CDR1 LNHDA and CDR2 SQIVND (reference sequence). CDR3 size: 14 residues. CDR3 DNA: TGTGCCAGTAGCCGAACAGACGTCCCAGATACGCAGTATTTT. The encoded protein is CASSRTDVPDTQYF.

The chain combines TRBV7-2 with TRBJ1-5, with a weak D call TRBD1 (6 bases). The germline CDR1 and CDR2 sequences are SGHTA and FQGNSA. V lost 3 bases, J lost 1 base, and 7 bases lay in between. This CDR3 has 14 amino acids. The CDR3 bases are TGTGCCAGCAGCTTCGGACAGAGCAATCAGCCCCAGCATTTT. Its protein is CASSFGQSNQPQHF.

This chain joins TRBV5-1 and TRBJ1-4; tentatively, D is TRBD1 (5 bases). With 1 base removed from V and 6 bases from J, the gap between germline ends came to 10 bases. Per germline, CDR1 SGHRS and CDR2 YFSETQ. The CDR3 runs to 14 residues. The CDR3 DNA reads as TGCGCCAGCAGCTTGCCCGGAGGGGATGAAAAACTGTTTTTT. This encodes CASSLPGGDEKLFF.

Only one count was recorded for this clone. The chain has TRBV18 and TRBJ1-1, with D maybe TRBD1 (6 bases). The germline V and J ends were trimmed by 2 bases and 1 base, with 14 bases remaining between them. Germline values: CDR1 KGHSH, CDR2 LQKENI. The CDR3 is made up of 16 amino acids. The CDR3 DNA is TGTGCCAGCTCACCAATCGGGGGGGCAGCGAACACTGAAGCTTTCTTT. Amino acid sequence: CASSPIGGAANTEAFF.

This rearrangement joins TRBV6-1 to TRBJ2-2, with 12 bases identical to TRBD2. The CDR3 is made up of 17 amino acids. Per germline, CDR1 MNHNS and CDR2 SASEGT. V gave up 4 bases and J gave up 7 bases; unmatched junction bases: 10. CDR3 amino acids: CASSGGRTSGAGGELFF. The DNA for the CDR3 is TGTGCCAGCAGTGGCGGGCGGACTAGCGGGGCTGGCGGGGAGCTGTTTTTT.

This clone was observed a handful of times. CDR3 coding DNA: TGTGCCAGCAGTGAATCCCCAGGGGGTAACCAGCCCCAGCATTTT. Residues: CASSESPGGNQPQHF. The chain combines TRBV6-1 with TRBJ1-5; 7 bases agree with TRBD1. The germline V gene encodes CDR1 MNHNS and CDR2 SASEGT. The CDR3 extends over 15 amino acids. Trimming took 2 bases from V and 7 from J; bases not matched to a gene: 8.

The rearrangement uses TRBV4-3 and TRBJ2-3; D is unresolved. The CDR3 is 13 residues long. From germline, CDR1 is LGHNA and CDR2 YSLEER. Trimming removed 0 bases from V and 6 bases from J, with 7 bases in between. The CDR3: CASSQEVGDTQYF. As DNA, the CDR3 is TGCGCCAGCAGCCAAGAAGTCGGGGATACGCAGTATTTT.

This CDR3 reads CASGLPYGGTEAFF. The CDR3 DNA follows: TGTGCTAGTGGCCTTCCCTACGGGGGCACTGAAGCTTTCTTT. This chain connects TRBV12-5 to TRBJ1-1; weak D call: TRBD1 (5 bases). Germline V gene lookup returns CDR1 LGHNT and CDR2 FRNRAP. V was cut by 6 bases and J by 4 bases, with 15 bases left in between. The CDR3 is made up of 14 amino acids.

This rearrangement joins TRBV10-3 to TRBJ2-2; D might be TRBD2 (6 bases). The CDR3 spans 16 residues. Trimming removed 4 bases at V and 0 bases at J, with 12 bases between. Germline V gene sequence: CDR1 ENHRY, CDR2 SYGVKD. CDR3: CAISVRVAANTGELFF. The CDR3 DNA follows: TGTGCCATCAGTGTGAGGGTAGCGGCGAACACCGGGGAGCTGTTTTTT.